This TCR beta chain was sequenced in a study of vaccination and CD4 T cells after COVID-19. Study in general: Researchers treated cells with overlapping spike peptides taken from SARS-CoV-2, HCoV-NL63, HCoV-OC43 and HCoV-229E. Cultures designated as controls were supplied with a CEFX pool, an HIV-1 Nef pool, or no peptide. Study results and limitations: The median SARS-CoV-2-reactive clonotype number increased from about 20 to 38, without statistical significance.

Treatment specified: approximately nine-day PBMC culture with coronavirus spike peptide pools or control peptides (ViraFEST assay). Only a few counts were recorded for this clonotype. The antigen is unknown. Sequenced with the Oncomine TCR Beta short-read assay was DNA taken from cultured CD4+ T cells. TCRdb analysed the PCR reads with MiXCR anew, one entry per CDR3 protein. The sample shows about 15,000 distinct CDR3 sequences, under 80% of them seen only once. Source material: CD4+ T cells from blood, cultured in vitro. The receptor comes from a human donor who had recovered from COVID-19.

The CDR3 DNA sequence: TGTGCCAGCAGCCCGTCGGGAAATAGCAATCAGCCCCAGCATTTT. The encoded protein is CASSPSGNSNQPQHF. J is TRBJ1-5 and V is TRBV7-2; D is unclear. The V gene's germline CDR1 is SGHTA and CDR2 FQGNSA. Trimming pared 5 bases from V and 0 bases from J, leaving 11 bases between. CDR3 length: 15 amino acids.